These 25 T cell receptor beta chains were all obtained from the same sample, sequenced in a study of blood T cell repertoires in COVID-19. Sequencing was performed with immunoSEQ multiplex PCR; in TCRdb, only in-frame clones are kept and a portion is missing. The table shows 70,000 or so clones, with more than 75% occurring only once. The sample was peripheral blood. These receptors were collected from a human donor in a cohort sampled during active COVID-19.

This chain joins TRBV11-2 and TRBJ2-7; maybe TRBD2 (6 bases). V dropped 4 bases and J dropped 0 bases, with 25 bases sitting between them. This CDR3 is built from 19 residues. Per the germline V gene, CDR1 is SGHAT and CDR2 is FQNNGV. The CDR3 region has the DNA TGTGCCAGCAGCTCTTTCGGTGCGGGGACGAAGACCCTCTCCTACGAGCAGTACTTC. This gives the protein CASSSFGAGTKTLSYEQYF.

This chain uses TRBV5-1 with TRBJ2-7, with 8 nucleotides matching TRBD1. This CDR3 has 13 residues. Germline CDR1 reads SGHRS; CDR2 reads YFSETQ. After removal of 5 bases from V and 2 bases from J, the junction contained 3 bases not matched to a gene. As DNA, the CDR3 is TGCGCCAGCAGGACGGGACAGGCCTACGAGCAGTACTTC. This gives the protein CASRTGQAYEQYF.

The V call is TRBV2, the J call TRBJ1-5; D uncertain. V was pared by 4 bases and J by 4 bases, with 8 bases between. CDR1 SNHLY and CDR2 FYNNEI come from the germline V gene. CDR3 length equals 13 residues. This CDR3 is CASSVAPNQPQHF. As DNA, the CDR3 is TGTGCCAGCAGTGTGGCCCCAAATCAGCCCCAGCATTTT.

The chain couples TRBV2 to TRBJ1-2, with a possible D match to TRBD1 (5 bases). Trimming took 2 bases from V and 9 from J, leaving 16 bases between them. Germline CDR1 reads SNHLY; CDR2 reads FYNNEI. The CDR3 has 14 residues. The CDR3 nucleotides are TGTGCCAGCAGTGAACGGGCAGGGATAAGTCGCTACACCTTC. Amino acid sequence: CASSERAGISRYTF.

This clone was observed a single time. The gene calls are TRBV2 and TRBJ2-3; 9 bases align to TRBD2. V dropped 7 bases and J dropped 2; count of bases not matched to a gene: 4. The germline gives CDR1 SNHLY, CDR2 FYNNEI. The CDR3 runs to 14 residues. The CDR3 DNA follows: TGTGCCAGCACGGCTAGCGGGGTCACAGATACGCAGTATTTT. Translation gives CASTASGVTDTQYF.

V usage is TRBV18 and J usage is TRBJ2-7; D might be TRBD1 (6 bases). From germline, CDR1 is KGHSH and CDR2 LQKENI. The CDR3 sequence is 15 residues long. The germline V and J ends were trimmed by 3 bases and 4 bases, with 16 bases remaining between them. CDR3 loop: CASSPLSRDMYEQYF. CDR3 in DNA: TGTGCCAGCTCACCTCTTTCCCGGGACATGTACGAGCAGTACTTC.

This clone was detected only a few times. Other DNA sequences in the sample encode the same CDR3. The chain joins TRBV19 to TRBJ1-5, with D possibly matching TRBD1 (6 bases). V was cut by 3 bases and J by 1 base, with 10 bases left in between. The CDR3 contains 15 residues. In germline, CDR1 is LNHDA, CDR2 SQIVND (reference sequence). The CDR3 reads CASSILGGSNQPQHF. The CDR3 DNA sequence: TGTGCCAGTAGTATTCTAGGGGGAAGCAATCAGCCCCAGCATTTT.

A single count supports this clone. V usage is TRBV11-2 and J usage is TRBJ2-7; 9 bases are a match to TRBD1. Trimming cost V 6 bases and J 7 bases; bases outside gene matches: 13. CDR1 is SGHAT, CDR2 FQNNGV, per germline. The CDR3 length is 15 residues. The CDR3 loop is CASSSTGGASVEQYF. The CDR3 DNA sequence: TGTGCCAGCAGTTCCACAGGGGGCGCTTCAGTTGAGCAGTACTTC.

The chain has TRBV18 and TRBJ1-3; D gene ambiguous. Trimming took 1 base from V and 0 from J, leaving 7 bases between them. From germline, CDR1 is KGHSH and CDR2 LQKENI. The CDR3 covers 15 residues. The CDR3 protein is CASSPREASGNTIYF. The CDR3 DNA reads TGTGCCAGCTCACCACGGGAGGCCTCTGGAAACACCATATATTTT. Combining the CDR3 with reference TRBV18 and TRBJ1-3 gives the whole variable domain NAGVMQNPRHLVRRRGQEARLRCSPMKGHSHVYWYRQLPEEGLKFMVYLQKENIIDESGMPKERFSAEFPKEGPSILRIQQVVRGDSAAYFCASSPREASGNTIYFGEGSWLTVV.

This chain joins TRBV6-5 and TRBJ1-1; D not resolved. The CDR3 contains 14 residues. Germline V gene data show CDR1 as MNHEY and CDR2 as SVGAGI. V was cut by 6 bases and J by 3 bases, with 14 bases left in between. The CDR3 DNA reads TGTGCCAGCAGACCTCCTGAGAGGTACACTGAAGCTTTCTTT. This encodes CASRPPERYTEAFF.

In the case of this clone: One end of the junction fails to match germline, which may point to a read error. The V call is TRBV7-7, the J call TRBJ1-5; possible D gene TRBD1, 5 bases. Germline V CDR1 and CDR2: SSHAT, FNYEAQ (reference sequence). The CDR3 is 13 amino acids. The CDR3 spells CASSLDRNQPQHF. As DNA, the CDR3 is TGTGCTAGCAGCTTAGACAGAAATCAGCCCCAGCATTTT.

The CDR3 loop is CASSPGVTYEQYF. CDR3 nucleotides: TGTGCCAGCAGTCCGGGGGTAACCTACGAGCAGTACTTC. V is TRBV27 and J is TRBJ2-7, with a weak D call TRBD2 (6 bases). The CDR3 is made up of 13 amino acids. Germline-derived CDR1 and CDR2 are MNHEY and SMNVEV (reference sequence). Deletions cut 5 bases from V and 2 bases from J, with 10 bases between.

CDR3 bases: TGTGCCAGCAGCCTGACAGGGGGCCAGCCCCAGCATTTT. Amino acid sequence: CASSLTGGQPQHF. The chain is built from TRBV12-3 or TRBV12-4 and TRBJ1-5, with 10 bases matching TRBD1. The CDR3 runs to 13 residues. V lost 6 bases to trimming and J lost 7 bases; unmatched junction nucleotides: 3.

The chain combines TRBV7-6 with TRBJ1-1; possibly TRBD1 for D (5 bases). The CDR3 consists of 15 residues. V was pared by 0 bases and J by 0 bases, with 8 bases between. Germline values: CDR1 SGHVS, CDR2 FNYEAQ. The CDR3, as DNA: TGTGCCAGCAGCTTAGCGTGGGGGGTGAACACTGAAGCTTTCTTT. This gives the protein CASSLAWGVNTEAFF.

CDR3 nucleotides: TGTGCCACCAGTGATTCCAGACAGGGCTCGGGGGAGCAGTACTTC. This sequence encodes CATSDSRQGSGEQYF. The V call is TRBV24-1, the J call TRBJ2-7; 7 bases align to TRBD1. The CDR3 extends over 15 amino acids. V lost 2 bases, J lost 7 bases, and 10 bases stayed unmatched. Germline V gene data show CDR1 as KGHDR and CDR2 as SFDVKD.

CDR3 nucleotide sequence: TGTGCCAGTCAAGACCCGGCTTCGAGGACTGAAGCTTTCTTT. Protein sequence: CASQDPASRTEAFF. V usage is TRBV3-1 (or the pseudogene TRBV3-2) and J usage is TRBJ1-1; D ambiguous. Germline V gene data show CDR1 as LGHDT and CDR2 as YNNKEL (reference sequence). The ends were cut back, 9 bases at V and 5 bases at J, with 19 bases in the middle. The CDR3 is made up of 14 amino acids.

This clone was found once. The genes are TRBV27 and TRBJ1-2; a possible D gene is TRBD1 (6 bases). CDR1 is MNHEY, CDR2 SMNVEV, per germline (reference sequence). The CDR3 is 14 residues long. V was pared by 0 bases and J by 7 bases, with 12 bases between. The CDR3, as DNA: TGTGCCAGCAGTTTATCCAGGGGAGCGGTTGGCTACACCTTC. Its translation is CASSLSRGAVGYTF.

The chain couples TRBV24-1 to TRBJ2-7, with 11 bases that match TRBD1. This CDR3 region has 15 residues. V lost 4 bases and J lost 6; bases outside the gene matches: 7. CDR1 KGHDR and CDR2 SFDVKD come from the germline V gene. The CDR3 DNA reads TGTGCCACCAGTGACTCGCGGACAGGGGGCGTCGAGCAGTACTTC. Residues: CATSDSRTGGVEQYF.

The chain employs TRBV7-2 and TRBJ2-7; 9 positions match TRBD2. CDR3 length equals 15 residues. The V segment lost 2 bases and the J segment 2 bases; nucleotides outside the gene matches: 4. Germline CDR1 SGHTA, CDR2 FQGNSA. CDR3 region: CASSLSRGGTYEQYF. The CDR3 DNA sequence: TGTGCCAGCAGCTTATCGCGGGGGGGAACCTACGAGCAGTACTTC.

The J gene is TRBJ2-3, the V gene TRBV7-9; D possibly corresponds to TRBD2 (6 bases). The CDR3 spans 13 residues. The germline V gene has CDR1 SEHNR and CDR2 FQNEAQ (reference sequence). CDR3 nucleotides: TGTGCTCTCGGGGCGGGGTGGACAGATACGCAGTATTTT. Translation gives CALGAGWTDTQYF.

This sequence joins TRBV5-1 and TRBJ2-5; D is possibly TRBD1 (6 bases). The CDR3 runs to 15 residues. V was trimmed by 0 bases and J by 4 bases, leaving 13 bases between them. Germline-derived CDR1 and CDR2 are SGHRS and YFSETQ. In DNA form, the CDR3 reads TGCGCCAGCAGCTTGGCCGGGACACTTAGAGAGACCCAGTACTTC. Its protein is CASSLAGTLRETQYF.

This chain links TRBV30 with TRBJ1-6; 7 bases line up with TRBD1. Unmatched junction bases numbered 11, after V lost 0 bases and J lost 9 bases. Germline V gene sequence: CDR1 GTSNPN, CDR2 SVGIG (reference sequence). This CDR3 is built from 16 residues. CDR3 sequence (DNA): TGTGCCTGGAGTGTAGGGCCAGGGACAGTTATTTCACCCCTCCACTTT. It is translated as CAWSVGPGTVISPLHF.

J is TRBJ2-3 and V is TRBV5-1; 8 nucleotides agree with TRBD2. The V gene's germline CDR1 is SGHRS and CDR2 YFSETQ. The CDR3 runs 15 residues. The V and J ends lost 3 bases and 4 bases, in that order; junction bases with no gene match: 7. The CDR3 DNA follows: TGCGCCAGCAGCTCTACGGGGGGGCCGTCAGATACGCAGTATTTT. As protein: CASSSTGGPSDTQYF. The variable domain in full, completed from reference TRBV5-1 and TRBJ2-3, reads KAGVTQTPRYLIKTRGQQVTLSCSPISGHRSVSWYQQTPGQGLQFLFEYFSETQRNKGNFPGRFSGRQFSNSRSEMNVSTLELGDSALYLCASSSTGGPSDTQYFGPGTRLTVL.

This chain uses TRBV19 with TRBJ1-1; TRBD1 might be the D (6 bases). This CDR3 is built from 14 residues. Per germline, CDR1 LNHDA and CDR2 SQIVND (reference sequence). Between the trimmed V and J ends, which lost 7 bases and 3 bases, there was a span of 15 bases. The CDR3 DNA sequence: TGTGCCAGTATTGGTTGGGACACATACACTGAAGCTTTCTTT. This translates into CASIGWDTYTEAFF.

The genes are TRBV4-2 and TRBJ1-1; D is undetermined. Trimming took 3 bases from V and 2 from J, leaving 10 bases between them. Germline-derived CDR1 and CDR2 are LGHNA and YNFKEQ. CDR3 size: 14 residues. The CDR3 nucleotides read TGTGCCAGCAGCCAGAGCGGGGTAAACACTGAAGCTTTCTTT. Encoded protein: CASSQSGVNTEAFF.